Listed below are T cell receptor beta chains from one sample, sequenced in a study of blood T cell repertoires in COVID-19. Here immunoSEQ multiplex PCR was the method, and the copy in TCRdb shows in-frame clones only, minus some. The repertoire includes 110,000 to 150,000 clones, 70% to 85% of them detected once, and about 7% sits in the top ten. The sequenced material came from peripheral blood. Source of these receptors: a human donor in a cohort sampled during active COVID-19. Each CDR3 is given with its conserved first and last residue. The D gene is left open where the match is weak. Clone size is shown for a subset of rows, as once, few, many or a class of expanded clone.

V gene	clone size	D gene	J gene	CDR3 DNA	CDR3 protein
TRBV6-1	-	-	TRBJ1-1	TGTGCCAGCAGTGATGACAGGTGGACTGAAGCTTTCTTT	CASSDDRWTEAFF
TRBV30	-	-	TRBJ2-7	TGTGCCTGGAGTCAACAGGGCTCTATCGCCTACTTC	CAWSQQGSIAYF
TRBV19	-	-	TRBJ2-6	TGTGCCAGTGTACAGGTCTTCGGGGCCAACGTCCTGACTTTC	CASVQVFGANVLTF
TRBV5-8	-	TRBD1	TRBJ1-5	TGTGCCAGCAGCGCGGGACAGGGGAGCGGAAGCAATCAGCCCCAGCATTTT	CASSAGQGSGSNQPQHF
TRBV4-3	-	TRBD2	TRBJ2-7	TGCGCCAGCAGCCAAGATCAGGGAGCGGGGGGCTCCTACGAGCAGTACTTC	CASSQDQGAGGSYEQYF
TRBV14	few	-	TRBJ2-2	TGTGCCAGCAGCCAAGGGCCAGTTGCGAACACCGGGGAGCTGTTTTTT	CASSQGPVANTGELFF
TRBV9	-	TRBD1	TRBJ2-1	TGTGCCAGCAGCCCCTCGACAGGGACGGAGTTCTTC	CASSPSTGTEFF
TRBV20-1	-	-	TRBJ2-3	TGCAGTGCTAGTTTGGTAGGGGCGCAGTATTTT	CSASLVGAQYF
TRBV15	few	TRBD1	TRBJ1-2	TGTGCCACCAGCAGAGATCCGGTACAGGGGAGCTATGGCTACACCTTC	CATSRDPVQGSYGYTF
TRBV5-1	-	TRBD2	TRBJ2-7	TGCGCCAGCAGCTTGGCTTCGCGGGGGGCCTACGAGCAGTACTTC	CASSLASRGAYEQYF
TRBV7-2	-	-	TRBJ2-1	TGTGCCAGCAGCCTAGCAGGGGGGGCGACCTACAATGAGCAGTTCTTC	CASSLAGGATYNEQFF